This T cell receptor (beta chain) was recovered during a study of T cell responses to AZD1222 COVID-19 vaccine. Study summary: Recipients boosted at about 4 weeks or about 12 weeks are pooled.

The CDR3 consists of 15 residues. Germline-derived CDR1 and CDR2 are LGHDT and YNNKEL (reference sequence). TCRdb keeps only in-frame clones here, not all; method: immunoSEQ multiplex PCR. This sample has 140,000 or so clones, with roughly 90% found just once. Whole-study findings and limits: Across the whole spike, CD4 TCRs peaked at regions 160-218 and 743-854. Variant regions that are unmutated are reportedly the target of nearly half of spike-specific TCRs. Receipt of two AZD1222 doses was followed by a rise in Spike-specific TCR breadth and depth.

On this clone: The antigen is unknown. The junction departs from germline at one end; a sequencing error may be responsible.

This TCR came from an adult in good health. V is TRBV3-1 (or the pseudogene TRBV3-2) and J is TRBJ2-5; possible D gene TRBD1, 6 bases. The sample here was peripheral blood, taken on day 0 of AZD1222 vaccination. CDR3 amino acids: CASSQGQGPQETQYF. The CDR3 DNA is TGTGCCAGCAGTCAAGGGCAGGGGCCCCAAGAGACCCAGTACTTC.